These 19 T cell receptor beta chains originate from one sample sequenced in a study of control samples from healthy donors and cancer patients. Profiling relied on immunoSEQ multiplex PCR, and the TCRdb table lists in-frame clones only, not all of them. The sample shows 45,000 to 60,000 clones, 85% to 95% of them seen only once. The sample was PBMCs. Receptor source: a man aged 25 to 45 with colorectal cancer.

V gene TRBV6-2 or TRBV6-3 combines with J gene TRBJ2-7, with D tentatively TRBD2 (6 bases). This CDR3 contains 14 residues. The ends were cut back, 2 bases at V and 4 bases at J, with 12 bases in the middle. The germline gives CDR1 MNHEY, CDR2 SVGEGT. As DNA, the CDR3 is TGTGCCAGCAGTTACGGTCTAGGAGGGTACGAGCAGTACGTC. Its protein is CASSYGLGGYEQYV.

The CDR3 loop is CASSIEGSSNQPQHF. The CDR3 nucleotides read TGTGCCAGTAGTATAGAGGGCAGCAGCAATCAGCCCCAGCATTTT. This chain joins TRBV19 and TRBJ1-5, with D uncertain. The CDR3 totals 15 residues. Germline assignment: CDR1 LNHDA and CDR2 SQIVND (reference sequence). V was pared by 0 bases and J by 1 base, with 7 bases between.

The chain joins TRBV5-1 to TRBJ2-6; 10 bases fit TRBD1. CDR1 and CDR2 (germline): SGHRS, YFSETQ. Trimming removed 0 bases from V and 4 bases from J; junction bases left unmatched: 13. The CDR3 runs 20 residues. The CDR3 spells CASSLGRSGQGLGGANVLTF. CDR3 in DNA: TGCGCCAGCAGCTTGGGACGATCGGGACAGGGGCTGGGCGGGGCCAACGTCCTGACTTTC.

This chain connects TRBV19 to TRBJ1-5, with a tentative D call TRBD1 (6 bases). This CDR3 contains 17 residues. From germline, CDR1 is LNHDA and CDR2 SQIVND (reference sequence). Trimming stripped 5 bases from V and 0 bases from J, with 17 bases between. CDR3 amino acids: CASSVFPGEYSNQPQHF. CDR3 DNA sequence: TGTGCCAGTAGTGTGTTCCCAGGGGAATATAGCAATCAGCCCCAGCATTTT. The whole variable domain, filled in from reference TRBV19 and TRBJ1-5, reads DGGITQSPKYLFRKEGQNVTLSCEQNLNHDAMYWYRQDPGQGLRLIYYSQIVNDFQKGDIAEGYSVSREKKESFPLTVTSAQKNPTAFYLCASSVFPGEYSNQPQHFGDGTRLSIL.

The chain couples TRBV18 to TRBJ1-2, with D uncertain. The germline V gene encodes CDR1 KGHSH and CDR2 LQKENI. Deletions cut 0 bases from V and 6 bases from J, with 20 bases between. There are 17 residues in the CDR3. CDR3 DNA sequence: TGTGCCAGCTCACCACCGAACGCAATGGGGAAACTGAATGGCTACACCTTC. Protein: CASSPPNAMGKLNGYTF.

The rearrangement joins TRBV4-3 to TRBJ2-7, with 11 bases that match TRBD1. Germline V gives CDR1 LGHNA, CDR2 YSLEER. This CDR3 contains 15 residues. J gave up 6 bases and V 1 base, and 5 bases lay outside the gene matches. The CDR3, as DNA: TGCGCCAGCAGCCAAGTCACCGGGACAGGGGGCGAGCAGTACTTC. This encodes CASSQVTGTGGEQYF.

CDR3 sequence: CASSSGGGTLYGYTF. CDR3 nucleotide sequence: TGTGCCAGCAGCTCAGGGGGCGGGACTCTCTATGGCTACACCTTC. The chain combines TRBV7-2 with TRBJ1-2; 8 bases are a match to TRBD1. Germline-derived CDR1 and CDR2 are SGHTA and FQGNSA. The CDR3 runs 15 residues. The J segment lost 4 bases and the V segment lost 4 bases, leaving 8 bases of the junction unmatched.

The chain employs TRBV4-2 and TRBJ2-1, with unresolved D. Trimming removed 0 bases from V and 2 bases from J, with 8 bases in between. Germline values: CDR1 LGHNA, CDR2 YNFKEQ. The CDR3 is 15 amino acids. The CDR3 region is CASSQDAGPYNEQFF. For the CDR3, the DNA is TGTGCCAGCAGCCAAGATGCAGGTCCCTACAATGAGCAGTTCTTC.

The CDR3 loop reads CAWKQSGSNTIYF. CDR3 DNA: TGTGCCTGGAAGCAGAGCGGGTCGAACACCATATATTTT. The genes are TRBV30 and TRBJ1-3, with D unclear. Germline V gives CDR1 GTSNPN, CDR2 SVGIG (reference sequence). This CDR3 comprises 13 residues. Trimming cost V 4 bases and J 7 bases, with 14 bases left between them.

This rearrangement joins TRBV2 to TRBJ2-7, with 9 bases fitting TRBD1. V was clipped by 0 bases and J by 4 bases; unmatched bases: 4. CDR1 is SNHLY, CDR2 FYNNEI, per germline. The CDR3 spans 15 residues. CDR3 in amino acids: CASSEAGTGRYEQYF. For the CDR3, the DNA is TGTGCCAGCAGTGAAGCTGGGACAGGGAGGTACGAGCAGTACTTC.

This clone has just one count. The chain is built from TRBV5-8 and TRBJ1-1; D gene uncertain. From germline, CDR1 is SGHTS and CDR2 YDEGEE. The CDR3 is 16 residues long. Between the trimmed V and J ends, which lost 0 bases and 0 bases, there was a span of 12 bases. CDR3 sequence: CASSLEEGLMNTEAFF. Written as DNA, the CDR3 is TGTGCCAGCAGCTTGGAGGAGGGCCTCATGAACACTGAAGCTTTCTTT.

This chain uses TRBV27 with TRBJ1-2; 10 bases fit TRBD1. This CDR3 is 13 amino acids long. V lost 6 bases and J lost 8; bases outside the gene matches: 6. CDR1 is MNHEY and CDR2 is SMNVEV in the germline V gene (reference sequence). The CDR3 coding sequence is TGTGCCAGCAGCTTGGGACAGGGGTTCGGCTACACCTTC. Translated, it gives CASSLGQGFGYTF.

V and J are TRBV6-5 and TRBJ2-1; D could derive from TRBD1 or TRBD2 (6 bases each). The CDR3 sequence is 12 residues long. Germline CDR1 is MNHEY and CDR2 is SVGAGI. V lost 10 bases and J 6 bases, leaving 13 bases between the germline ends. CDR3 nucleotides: TGTGCCATCCGGGGGCCCCTCAATGAGCAGTTCTTC. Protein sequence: CAIRGPLNEQFF.

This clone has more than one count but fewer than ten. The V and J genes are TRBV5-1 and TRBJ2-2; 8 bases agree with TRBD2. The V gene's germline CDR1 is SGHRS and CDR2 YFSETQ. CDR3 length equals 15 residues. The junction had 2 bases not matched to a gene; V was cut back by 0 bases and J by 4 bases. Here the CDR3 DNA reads TGCGCCAGCAGCTTGGCCCTAGCGGGCACCGGGGAGCTGTTTTTT. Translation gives CASSLALAGTGELFF.

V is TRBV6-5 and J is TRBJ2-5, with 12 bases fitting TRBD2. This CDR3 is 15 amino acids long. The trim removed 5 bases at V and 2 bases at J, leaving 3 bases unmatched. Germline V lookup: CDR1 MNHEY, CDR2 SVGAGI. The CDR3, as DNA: TGTGCCAGCAGTCGGACTAGCGGGGATCAAGAGACCCAGTACTTC. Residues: CASSRTSGDQETQYF.

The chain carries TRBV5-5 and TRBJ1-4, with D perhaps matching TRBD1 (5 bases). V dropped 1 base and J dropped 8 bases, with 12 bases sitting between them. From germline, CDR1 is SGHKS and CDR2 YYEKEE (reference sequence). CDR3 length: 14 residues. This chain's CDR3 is CASSLPGTWEKLFF. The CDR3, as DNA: TGTGCCAGCAGCTTGCCAGGGACCTGGGAAAAACTGTTTTTT.

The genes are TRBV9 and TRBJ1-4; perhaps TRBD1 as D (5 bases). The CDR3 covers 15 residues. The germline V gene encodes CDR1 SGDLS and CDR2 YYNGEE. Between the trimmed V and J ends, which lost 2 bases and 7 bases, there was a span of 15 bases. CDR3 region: CASSVSGLRGEKLFF. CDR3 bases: TGTGCCAGCAGCGTTTCGGGCTTGAGGGGTGAAAAACTGTTTTTT.

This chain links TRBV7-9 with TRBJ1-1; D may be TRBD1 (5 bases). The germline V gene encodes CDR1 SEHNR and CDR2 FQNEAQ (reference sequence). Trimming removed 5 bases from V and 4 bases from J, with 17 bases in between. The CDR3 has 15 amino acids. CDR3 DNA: TGTGCCAGCAGCCCACTGTGGGGGTTGGCCACTGAAGCTTTCTTT. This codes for CASSPLWGLATEAFF.

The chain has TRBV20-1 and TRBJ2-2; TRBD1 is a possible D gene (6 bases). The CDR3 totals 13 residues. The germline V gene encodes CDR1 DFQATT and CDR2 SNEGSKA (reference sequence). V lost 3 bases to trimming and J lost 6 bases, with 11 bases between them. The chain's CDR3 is CSASRAGAGELFF. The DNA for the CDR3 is TGCAGTGCTAGTCGGGCAGGGGCCGGGGAGCTGTTTTTT.